These T cell receptor beta chains were read from a single sample in a study of OX40 agonist ivuxolimab in advanced cancers. This table comes from immunoSEQ multiplex PCR, and its TCRdb copy is limited to in-frame clones, with some not included. The sample lists roughly 100,000 clones; almost 90% were seen once. The specimen comprised CD4+ or CD8+ T cells sorted from blood, sampled in a trial of the OX40 agonist ivuxolimab. These TCRs come from an adult with an advanced solid tumor such as melanoma, head and neck, liver or kidney cancer. Each CDR3 is given with its conserved first and last residue. A D gene is named only where the DNA matches it firmly. Clone sizes are given selectively: once, few, many, or a class where the clone is expanded.

v_call	cdr3_length	j_call	clone_size	d_call	cdr3_aa	cdr3_nt
TRBV7-3	13	TRBJ2-5	NA	NA	CASSETPQQTQYF	TGTGCCAGCAGCGAAACCCCCCAACAGACCCAGTACTTC
TRBV10-2	12	TRBJ2-2	NA	NA	CATSLGTGELFF	TGCGCCACTTCGTTGGGCACCGGGGAGCTGTTTTTT
TRBV28	13	TRBJ1-5	NA	NA	CASSWTDGQPQHF	TGTGCCAGCAGTTGGACAGACGGGCAGCCCCAGCATTTT
TRBV6-5	13	TRBJ2-2	few	NA	CASSNSDTGELFF	TGTGCCAGCAGCAACAGTGACACCGGGGAGCTGTTTTTT
TRBV7-8	15	TRBJ2-2	NA	NA	CASSLIEHGTGELFF	TGTGCCAGCAGCTTGATCGAGCACGGGACCGGGGAGCTGTTTTTT
TRBV7-9	12	TRBJ2-7	once	NA	CASSLINLGQYF	TGTGCCAGCAGCTTAATAAATCTCGGGCAGTACTTC
TRBV5-4	13	TRBJ2-1	few	NA	CASSSNGMHEQFF	TGTGCCAGCAGCTCCAATGGGATGCATGAGCAGTTCTTC
TRBV27	15	TRBJ2-1	NA	TRBD1	CASSSPGQTTYEQFF	TGTGCCAGCAGTTCCCCGGGACAGACTACATATGAGCAGTTCTTC
TRBV25-1	12	TRBJ2-7	few	NA	CASSENTYEQYF	TGTGCCAGCAGTGAGAATACCTACGAGCAGTACTTC
TRBV19	14	TRBJ1-4	NA	NA	CASSIPALNEKLFF	TGTGCCAGTAGTATCCCGGCCCTTAATGAAAAACTGTTTTTT
TRBV11-2	15	TRBJ2-7	NA	TRBD1	CASSLYRGRAYEQYF	TGTGCCAGCAGCTTATACAGGGGGCGGGCCTACGAGCAGTACTTC
TRBV7-2	17	TRBJ2-2	NA	TRBD2	CASSLGFVGLTLGELFF	TGTGCCAGCAGCTTAGGTTTTGTGGGACTAACCCTCGGGGAGCTGTTTTTT
TRBV19	13	TRBJ2-2	NA	TRBD1	CATRGTDSGELFF	TGTGCCACCCGAGGGACAGATAGCGGGGAGCTGTTTTTT
TRBV12-1	17	TRBJ1-1	NA	NA	CASSFRCTQGASCEAFF	TGTGCCAGCAGCTTTCGGTGCACTCAGGGGGCGTCTTGTGAAGCTTTCTTT
TRBV9	17	TRBJ2-1	NA	TRBD2	CASSVFSGTSGYNEQFF	TGTGCCAGCAGCGTTTTTTCCGGGACTAGCGGGTACAATGAGCAGTTCTTC
TRBV11-2	18	TRBJ2-3	NA	TRBD2	CASSLLSPSGGAGDTQYF	TGTGCCAGCAGCTTATTGTCGCCGAGCGGGGGGGCGGGAGATACGCAGTATTTT
TRBV28	15	TRBJ1-2	NA	NA	CASSDRTRAFYGYTF	TGTGCCAGCAGTGACCGGACGCGGGCCTTCTATGGCTACACCTTC
TRBV5-5	14	TRBJ2-7	NA	NA	CASSFRPQTYEQYF	TGCGCCAGCAGCTTCCGTCCACAGACCTACGAGCAGTACTTC
TRBV5-1	14	TRBJ2-7	NA	NA	CASSLSPPSYEQYF	TGCGCCAGCAGCTTGTCCCCCCCGAGCTACGAGCAGTACTTC
TRBV6-6	11	TRBJ2-1	NA	NA	CASSYLLEQFF	TGTGCCAGCAGTTACCTGCTGGAGCAGTTCTTC
TRBV11-2	16	TRBJ2-7	NA	NA	CASRKIRGRTDYEQYF	TGTGCCAGCAGGAAAATTCGGGGCCGTACCGACTACGAGCAGTACTTC
TRBV9	16	TRBJ2-2	once	TRBD2	CASSVGLAGGSGELFF	TGCGCCAGCAGCGTAGGGCTAGCGGGAGGATCCGGGGAGCTGTTTTTT
TRBV5-5	14	TRBJ1-1	NA	NA	CASSLHSVNTEAFF	TGTGCCAGCAGCTTGCACAGCGTGAACACTGAAGCTTTCTTT
TRBV10-3	13	TRBJ2-7	NA	TRBD1	CAIADRGSGEQYF	TGTGCCATCGCGGACAGGGGGAGCGGCGAGCAGTACTTC
TRBV7-8	15	TRBJ1-5	NA	NA	CASSGPGTGYQPQHF	TGTGCCAGCAGCGGCCCCGGGACCGGATATCAGCCCCAGCATTTT
TRBV4-2	15	TRBJ2-1	once	NA	CASSQGGGGGNEQFF	TGTGCCAGCAGCCAAGGTGGGGGAGGAGGCAATGAGCAGTTCTTC